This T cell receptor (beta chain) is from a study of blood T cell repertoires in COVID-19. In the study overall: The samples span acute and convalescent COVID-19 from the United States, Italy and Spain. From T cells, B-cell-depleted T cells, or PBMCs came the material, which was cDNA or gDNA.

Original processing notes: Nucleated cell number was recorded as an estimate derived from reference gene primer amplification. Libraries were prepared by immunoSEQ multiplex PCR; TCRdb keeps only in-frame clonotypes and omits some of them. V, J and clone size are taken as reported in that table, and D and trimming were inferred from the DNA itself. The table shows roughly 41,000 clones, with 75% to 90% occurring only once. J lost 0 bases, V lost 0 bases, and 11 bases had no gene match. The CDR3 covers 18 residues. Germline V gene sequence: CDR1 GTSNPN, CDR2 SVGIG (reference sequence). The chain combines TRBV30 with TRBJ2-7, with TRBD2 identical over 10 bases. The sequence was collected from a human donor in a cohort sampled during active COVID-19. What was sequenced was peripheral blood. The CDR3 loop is CAWSVRWLAGALSYEQYF. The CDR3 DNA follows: TGTGCCTGGAGTGTACGGTGGCTAGCGGGAGCGCTCTCCTACGAGCAGTACTTC.